This T cell receptor beta chain was captured by sequencing in a study of molecular identifiers for immune sequencing clone quantification. Per the germline V gene, CDR1 is LGHNA and CDR2 is YSLEER. The CDR3 runs 13 residues. Deletions cut 0 bases from V and 13 bases from J, with 12 bases between. This clonotype has ten or more counts. TCRdb reprocessed the PCR reads via MiXCR and lists one record per CDR3 protein. The table includes 460,000 or so distinct CDR3 sequences, under 30% detected once. This receptor was taken from a human donor in good health. Some libraries in this study had Jurkat cell RNA spiked in. The chain has TRBV4-3 and TRBJ1-4, with TRBD1 as a possible D gene (5 bases). Sequencing input: naive CD8+ T cells from blood, with Jurkat cell RNA spiked in. The subset: FACS-sorted CD8+CD4-CCR7+CD45RA+ naive T cells. This CDR3 reads CASSQDRAGGLFF. The CDR3, as DNA: TGCGCCAGCAGCCAAGATCGGGCCGGGGGACTGTTTTTT.